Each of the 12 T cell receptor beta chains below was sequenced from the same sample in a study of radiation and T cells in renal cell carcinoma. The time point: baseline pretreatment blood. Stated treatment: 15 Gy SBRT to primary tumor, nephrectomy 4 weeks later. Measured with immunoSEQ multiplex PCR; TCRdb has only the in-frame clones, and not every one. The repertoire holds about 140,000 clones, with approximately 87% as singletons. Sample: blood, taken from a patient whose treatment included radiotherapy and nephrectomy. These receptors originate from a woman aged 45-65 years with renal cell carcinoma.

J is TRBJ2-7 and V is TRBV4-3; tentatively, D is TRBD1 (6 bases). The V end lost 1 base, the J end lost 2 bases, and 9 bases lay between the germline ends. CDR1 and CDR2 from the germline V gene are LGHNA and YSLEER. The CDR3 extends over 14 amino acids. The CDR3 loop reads CASSQGEGAYEQYF. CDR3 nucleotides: TGCGCCAGCAGCCAAGGTGAGGGGGCCTACGAGCAGTACTTC.

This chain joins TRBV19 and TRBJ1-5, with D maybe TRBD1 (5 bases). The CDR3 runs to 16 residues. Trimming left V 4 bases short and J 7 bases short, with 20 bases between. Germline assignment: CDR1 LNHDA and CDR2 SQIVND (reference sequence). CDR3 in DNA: TGTGCCAGTAGTAGGGGACTCGGAGGGGTTCGACAGCCCCAGCATTTT. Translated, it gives CASSRGLGGVRQPQHF.

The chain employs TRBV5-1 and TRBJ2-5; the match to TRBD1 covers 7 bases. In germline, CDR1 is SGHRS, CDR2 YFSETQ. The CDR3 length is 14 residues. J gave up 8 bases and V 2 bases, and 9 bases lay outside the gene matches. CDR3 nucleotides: TGCGCCAGCAGCTTACAGGGGTCACAAGGAACCCAGTACTTC. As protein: CASSLQGSQGTQYF.

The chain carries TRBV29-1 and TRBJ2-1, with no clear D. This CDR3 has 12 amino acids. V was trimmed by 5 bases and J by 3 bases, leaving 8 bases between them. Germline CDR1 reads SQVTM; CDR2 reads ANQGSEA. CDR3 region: CSVLEIYNEQFF. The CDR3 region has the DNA TGCAGCGTTCTGGAGATCTACAATGAGCAGTTCTTC.

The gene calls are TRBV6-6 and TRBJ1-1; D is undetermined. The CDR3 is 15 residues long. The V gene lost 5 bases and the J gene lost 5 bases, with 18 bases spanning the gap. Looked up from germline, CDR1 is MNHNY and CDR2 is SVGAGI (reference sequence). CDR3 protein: CASSPPLGGRTEAFF. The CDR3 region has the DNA TGTGCCAGCAGTCCCCCCCTCGGTGGTAGGACTGAAGCTTTCTTT.

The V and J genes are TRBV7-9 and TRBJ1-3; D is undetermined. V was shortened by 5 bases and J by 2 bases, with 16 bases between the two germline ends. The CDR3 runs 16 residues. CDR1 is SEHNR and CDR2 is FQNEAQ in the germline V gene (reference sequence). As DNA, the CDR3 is TGTGCCAGCAGCCCCCGGGTTCAGATCACTGGAAACACCATATATTTT. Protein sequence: CASSPRVQITGNTIYF.

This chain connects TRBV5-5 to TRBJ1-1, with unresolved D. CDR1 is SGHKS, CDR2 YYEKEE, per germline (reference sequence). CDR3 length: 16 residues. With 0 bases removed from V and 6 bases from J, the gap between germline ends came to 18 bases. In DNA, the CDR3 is TGTGCCAGCAGCTTGGATTACATGGGCAGTGGCGCTGAAGCTTTCTTT. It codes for CASSLDYMGSGAEAFF.

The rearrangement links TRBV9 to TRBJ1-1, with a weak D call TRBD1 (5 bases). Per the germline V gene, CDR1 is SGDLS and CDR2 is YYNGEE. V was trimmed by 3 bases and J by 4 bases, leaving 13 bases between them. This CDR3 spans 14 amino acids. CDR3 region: CASSGRDGSTEAFF. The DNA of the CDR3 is TGTGCCAGCAGCGGGCGGGACGGGAGCACTGAAGCTTTCTTT.

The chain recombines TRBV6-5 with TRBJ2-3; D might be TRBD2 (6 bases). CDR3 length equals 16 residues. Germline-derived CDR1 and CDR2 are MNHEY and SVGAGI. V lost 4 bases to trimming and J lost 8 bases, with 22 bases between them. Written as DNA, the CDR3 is TGTGCCAGCAGTTCCCTGGAGGGGTGGCACGGGGGTACGCAGTATTTT. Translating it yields CASSSLEGWHGGTQYF.

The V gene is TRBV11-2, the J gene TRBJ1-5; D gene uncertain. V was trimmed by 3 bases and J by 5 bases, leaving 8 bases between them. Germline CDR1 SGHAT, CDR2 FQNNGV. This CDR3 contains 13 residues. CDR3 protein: CASSLVRDQPQHF. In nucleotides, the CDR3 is TGTGCCAGCAGCTTGGTAAGGGATCAGCCCCAGCATTTT. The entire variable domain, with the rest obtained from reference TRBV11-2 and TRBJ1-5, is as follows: EAGVAQSPRYKIIEKRQSVAFWCNPISGHATLYWYQQILGQGPKLLIQFQNNGVVDDSQLPKDRFSAERLKGVDSTLKIQPAKLEDSAVYLCASSLVRDQPQHFGDGTRLSIL.

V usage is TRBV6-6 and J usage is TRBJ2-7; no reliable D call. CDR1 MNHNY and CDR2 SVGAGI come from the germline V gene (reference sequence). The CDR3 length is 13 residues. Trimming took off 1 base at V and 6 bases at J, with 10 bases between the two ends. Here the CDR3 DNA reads TGTGCCAGCAGTTACTGGACGATGGGCGAGCAGTACTTC. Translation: CASSYWTMGEQYF.

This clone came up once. The CDR3 here is CASQNGLATYNEQFF. For the CDR3, the DNA is TGTGCCAGTCAGAACGGACTAGCGACGTACAATGAGCAGTTCTTC. V and J are TRBV6-1 and TRBJ2-1; 9 nucleotides match TRBD2. Germline V CDR1 and CDR2: MNHNS, SASEGT. The CDR3 sequence is 15 residues long. After removal of 9 bases from V and 4 bases from J, the junction contained 10 bases not matched to a gene.